These 27 T cell receptor beta chains were all obtained from the same sample, sequenced in a study of cytomegalovirus exposure and HLA in healthy donors. The study ran its PCR with 60 Vbeta and 13 Jbeta primers. Using immunoSEQ multiplex PCR, the repertoire was profiled, and TCRdb retains in-frame clones only, with some absent. The sample gives about 98,000 clones, around 80% of which show up once; approximately 1.4% is in the top ten. The sequencing sample was made of PBMCs. These receptors originate from a man aged 40-49 years in good health and CMV-seronegative.

This clone was seen a handful of times. The chain recombines TRBV6-1 with TRBJ1-6; 7 positions match TRBD1. CDR1 and CDR2 (germline): MNHNS, SASEGT. Germline trimming cut 2 bases from V and 10 bases from J; bases unmatched to any gene: 8. This CDR3 is built from 15 residues. CDR3 DNA sequence: TGTGCCAGCAGTGAATGGGACAGACTGGGGTCACCCCTCCACTTT. Encoded protein: CASSEWDRLGSPLHF.

The V and J genes are TRBV27 and TRBJ2-7, with D possibly matching TRBD2 (5 bases). CDR1 is MNHEY, CDR2 SMNVEV, per germline (reference sequence). Trimming removed 8 bases at V and 3 bases at J, with 11 bases between. There are 12 residues in the CDR3. The CDR3 is CASGKLDYEQYF. The CDR3 DNA sequence: TGTGCCAGCGGGAAACTAGACTACGAGCAGTACTTC.

This clone came up a few times. This sequence joins TRBV11-2 and TRBJ2-7; 11 positions agree with TRBD1. The CDR3 runs 15 residues. V dropped 6 bases and J dropped 4; count of bases not matched to a gene: 8. Germline values: CDR1 SGHAT, CDR2 FQNNGV. CDR3 sequence reads: CASSWGGTGGYEQYF. CDR3 in DNA: TGTGCCAGCAGTTGGGGGGGGACAGGGGGTTACGAGCAGTACTTC. Supplemented by reference TRBV11-2 and TRBJ2-7, the full variable domain reads EAGVAQSPRYKIIEKRQSVAFWCNPISGHATLYWYQQILGQGPKLLIQFQNNGVVDDSQLPKDRFSAERLKGVDSTLKIQPAKLEDSAVYLCASSWGGTGGYEQYFGPGTRLTVT.

This clone has only a few counts. As DNA, the CDR3 is TGTGCCAGCAGCTTCCGGGACAGGGACTATGGCTACACCTTC. It encodes CASSFRDRDYGYTF. V gene TRBV7-9 combines with J gene TRBJ1-2; TRBD1 matches 9 bases. The V and J ends lost 3 bases and 3 bases, in that order; junction bases with no gene match: 2. The CDR3 is 14 residues long. Per the germline V gene, CDR1 is SEHNR and CDR2 is FQNEAQ (reference sequence).

This clone is a singleton in its sample. V usage is TRBV29-1 and J usage is TRBJ2-2, with TRBD2 identical over 8 bases. The germline CDR1 and CDR2 sequences are SQVTM and ANQGSEA. The CDR3 is made up of 16 amino acids. V lost 5 bases and J lost 4; bases outside the gene matches: 12. In DNA form, the CDR3 reads TGCAGCGTTCTTCAAACGGGGGGGCTTCGCACCGGGGAGCTGTTTTTT. Translation: CSVLQTGGLRTGELFF.

The gene calls are TRBV28 and TRBJ1-1; no firm D call. Germline assignment: CDR1 MDHEN and CDR2 SYDVKM. V was cut by 7 bases and J by 2 bases, with 14 bases left in between. CDR3 length equals 14 residues. CDR3 in DNA: TGTGCCAGCACCCTCTTGACGGGAAACACTGAAGCTTTCTTT. It specifies CASTLLTGNTEAFF.

This chain connects TRBV5-4 to TRBJ2-7; tentatively, D is TRBD2 (7 bases). Germline CDR1 reads SGHNT; CDR2 reads YYREEE (reference sequence). CDR3 length equals 13 residues. The V and J ends lost 4 bases and 6 bases respectively, with 14 bases between them. This CDR3 is CASSEGGAGEQYF. In DNA, the CDR3 is TGTGCCAGCAGCGAGGGGGGGGCCGGCGAGCAGTACTTC.

The V and J genes are TRBV5-1 and TRBJ2-1, with a possible D match to TRBD1 (5 bases). There are 13 residues in the CDR3. Deletions cut 6 bases from V and 7 bases from J, with 14 bases between. The germline CDR1 and CDR2 sequences are SGHRS and YFSETQ. CDR3 bases: TGCGCCAGCACCACGCCAGGGTTAAATGAGCAGTTCTTC. Amino acids: CASTTPGLNEQFF.

V usage is TRBV4-3 and J usage is TRBJ2-6, with no clear D. CDR1 LGHNA and CDR2 YSLEER come from the germline V gene. This CDR3 contains 15 residues. V gave up 0 bases and J gave up 0 bases, with 3 bases separating them. The CDR3 coding sequence is TGCGCCAGCAGCCAAGACTTCTCTGGGGCCAACGTCCTGACTTTC. This encodes CASSQDFSGANVLTF.

V and J are TRBV27 and TRBJ1-5, with D perhaps TRBD1 (6 bases). The CDR3 sequence is 14 residues long. V gave up 3 bases and J gave up 5 bases, with 11 bases separating them. Germline V CDR1 and CDR2: MNHEY, SMNVEV (reference sequence). The DNA for the CDR3 is TGTGCCAGCAGTTTCAAGGGGGTGGATCAGCCCCAGCATTTT. It encodes CASSFKGVDQPQHF.

The V gene is TRBV5-3, the J gene TRBJ2-2; D gene unclear. TRBV5-3 has ORF status, its function being uncertain. V gave up 0 bases and J gave up 1 base, with 4 bases separating them. The CDR3 totals 14 residues. The chain's CDR3 is CARSLGRNTGELFF. The CDR3 bases are TGTGCCAGAAGCTTGGGCAGGAACACCGGGGAGCTGTTTTTT.

The chain links TRBV7-6 to TRBJ2-7; D may be TRBD1 (5 bases). Germline V CDR1 and CDR2: SGHVS, FNYEAQ. The CDR3 sequence is 15 residues long. Trimming took off 1 base at V and 0 bases at J, with 10 bases between the two ends. The DNA for the CDR3 is TGTGCCAGCAGCTTAGAACAGGCACCCTCCTACGAGCAGTACTTC. Amino acids: CASSLEQAPSYEQYF. Full variable domain (outside the CDR3, taken from reference TRBV7-6 and TRBJ2-7): GAGVSQSPRYKVTKRGQDVALRCDPISGHVSLYWYRQALGQGPEFLTYFNYEAQQDKSGLPNDRFSAERPEGSISTLTIQRTEQRDSAMYRCASSLEQAPSYEQYFGPGTRLTVT.

With regard to this clone: The junction shows a germline mismatch at one end, possibly a read error. V and J are TRBV19 and TRBJ1-2; TRBD1 is a possible D gene (6 bases). Germline values: CDR1 LNHDA, CDR2 SQIVND (reference sequence). The CDR3 loop spans 13 amino acids. CDR3 bases: TGTGCCAGTAGTACGATCGAGGGGACATTCCCGATATTC. Encoded protein: CASSTIEGTFPIF.

This clone was seen only once. In DNA form, the CDR3 reads TGTGCCAGCAGTTTATACGCGAGGGGGTACAATCAGCCCCAGCATTTT. It specifies CASSLYARGYNQPQHF. The chain couples TRBV27 to TRBJ1-5; maybe TRBD1 (6 bases). The V end lost 1 base, the J end lost 3 bases, and 13 bases lay between the germline ends. Germline CDR1 MNHEY, CDR2 SMNVEV (reference sequence). This CDR3 region has 16 residues.

The rearrangement uses TRBV28 and TRBJ2-1; the match to TRBD2 covers 10 bases. Germline trimming cut 8 bases from V and 10 bases from J; bases unmatched to any gene: 14. Germline V gene data show CDR1 as MDHEN and CDR2 as SYDVKM. The CDR3 contains 15 residues. Here the CDR3 DNA reads TGTGCCAGCGCGCCGGGGCTAGCGGGGGCCGGGGAGCAGTTCTTC. This encodes CASAPGLAGAGEQFF.

On this clone itself: The junction shows a germline mismatch at one end, possibly a read error. This CDR3 is CSSSFPTVATNEKLFF. The CDR3 DNA sequence: TGTTCCAGCAGCTTCCCGACTGTTGCAACTAATGAAAAACTGTTTTTT. The V and J genes are TRBV7-9 and TRBJ1-4; D is undetermined. CDR3 size: 16 residues. CDR1 SEHNR and CDR2 FQNEAQ come from the germline V gene (reference sequence).

The genes are TRBV5-4 and TRBJ2-2; D possibly corresponds to TRBD1 (5 bases). The CDR3 has 12 residues. Trimming took off 3 bases at V and 7 bases at J, with 7 bases between the two ends. The V gene's germline CDR1 is SGHNT and CDR2 YYREEE (reference sequence). Written as DNA, the CDR3 is TGTGCCAGCAGCTACGACAGCGGGGAGCTGTTTTTT. It codes for CASSYDSGELFF.

This rearrangement joins TRBV7-8 to TRBJ1-5, with D unresolved. Trimming stripped 6 bases from V and 1 base from J, with 13 bases between. Germline values: CDR1 SGHVS, CDR2 FQNEAQ. This CDR3 contains 15 residues. CDR3 protein: CASRLNGNSNQPQHF. The CDR3 bases are TGTGCCAGCAGATTAAACGGGAACAGCAATCAGCCCCAGCATTTT.

The chain links TRBV6-7 to TRBJ2-4, with TRBD2 matching over 11 bases. TRBV6-7 is flagged as an ORF with uncertain function. CDR3 size: 20 residues. V gave up 7 bases and J gave up 0 bases; unmatched junction bases: 17. CDR3 bases: TGTGCCAGCACCGACCCTAGCGGGGGGCCCCAACCGCTAGCCAAAAACATTCAGTACTTC. Its translation: CASTDPSGGPQPLAKNIQYF.

This chain uses TRBV27 with TRBJ2-5, with 10 positions matching TRBD2. V shed 4 bases and J 5 bases; nucleotides not matched to a gene: 7. This CDR3 is 15 amino acids long. Looked up from germline, CDR1 is MNHEY and CDR2 is SMNVEV (reference sequence). The DNA for the CDR3 is TGTGCCAGCAGTTCACTAGCGGGGCTTGGGGAGACCCAGTACTTC. It translates to CASSSLAGLGETQYF.

On this clone: A read error may produce the germline difference seen at one junction end. In the same sample, other DNA sequences code for this CDR3. The V and J genes are TRBV9 and TRBJ2-3, with 7 nucleotides matching TRBD2. CDR3 length: 17 residues. In germline, CDR1 is SGDLS, CDR2 YYNGEE. CDR3 sequence reads: CASSLALGGLSTDTQYF. The CDR3 nucleotides are TGTGCCAGCAGCCTCGCCCTTGGGGGACTAAGCACGGATACGCAGTATTTT.

The rearrangement links TRBV19 to TRBJ2-5, with D uncertain. The V end was cut by 3 bases, the J end by 3 bases, with 11 bases between. Germline V gives CDR1 LNHDA, CDR2 SQIVND (reference sequence). This CDR3 has 14 residues. The DNA of the CDR3 is TGTGCCAGTAGTATCCTTCCAGGAAAAGAGACCCAGTACTTC. Translation: CASSILPGKETQYF.

The chain uses TRBV5-4 and TRBJ2-7; 9 bases line up with TRBD2. This CDR3 comprises 14 residues. Germline-derived CDR1 and CDR2 are SGHNT and YYREEE (reference sequence). J gave up 3 bases and V 1 base, and 2 bases lay outside the gene matches. The CDR3 coding sequence is TGTGCCAGCAGCTTGTCAGCGGGGGGCTACGAGCAGTACTTC. Protein product: CASSLSAGGYEQYF.

This chain joins TRBV7-2 and TRBJ2-7, with 9 bases identical to TRBD2. The trim removed 1 base at V and 2 bases at J, leaving 6 bases unmatched. The CDR3 has 16 amino acids. Germline V gives CDR1 SGHTA, CDR2 FQGNSA. This CDR3 reads CASSLERGGGAYEQYF. For the CDR3, the DNA is TGTGCCAGCAGCTTAGAACGAGGCGGGGGGGCCTACGAGCAGTACTTC.

CDR3: CASSSDRGRWGEQFF. The CDR3 coding sequence is TGTGCCAGCAGCTCTGACAGGGGGCGTTGGGGTGAGCAGTTCTTC. The chain couples TRBV5-6 to TRBJ2-1; 10 bases agree with TRBD1. The CDR3 runs to 15 residues. CDR1 SGHDT and CDR2 YYEEEE come from the germline V gene. The ends lost 3 bases at V and 9 bases at J; junction bases unmatched: 9.

The chain employs TRBV5-6 and TRBJ1-1; maybe TRBD1 (5 bases). The germline gives CDR1 SGHDT, CDR2 YYEEEE. This CDR3 spans 14 amino acids. Deletions cut 4 bases from V and 1 base from J, with 11 bases between. The CDR3 loop reads CASSRTQGNTEAFF. The CDR3 DNA sequence: TGTGCCAGCAGCCGAACGCAGGGGAACACTGAAGCTTTCTTT.

V usage is TRBV12-5 and J usage is TRBJ2-2; 9 positions match TRBD1. CDR1 and CDR2 (germline): LGHNT, FRNRAP. The junction had 9 bases not matched to a gene; V was cut back by 0 bases and J by 1 base. The CDR3 is made up of 19 amino acids. The CDR3 loop reads CASGLVLGTGSRNTGELFF. Written as DNA, the CDR3 is TGTGCTAGTGGTTTGGTACTCGGGACAGGGTCGAGGAACACCGGGGAGCTGTTTTTT. Full variable domain (rest looked up from reference TRBV12-5 and TRBJ2-2): DARVTQTPRHKVTEMGQEVTMRCQPILGHNTVFWYRQTMMQGLELLAYFRNRAPLDDSGMPKDRFSAEMPDATLATLKIQPSEPRDSAVYFCASGLVLGTGSRNTGELFFGEGSRLTVL.